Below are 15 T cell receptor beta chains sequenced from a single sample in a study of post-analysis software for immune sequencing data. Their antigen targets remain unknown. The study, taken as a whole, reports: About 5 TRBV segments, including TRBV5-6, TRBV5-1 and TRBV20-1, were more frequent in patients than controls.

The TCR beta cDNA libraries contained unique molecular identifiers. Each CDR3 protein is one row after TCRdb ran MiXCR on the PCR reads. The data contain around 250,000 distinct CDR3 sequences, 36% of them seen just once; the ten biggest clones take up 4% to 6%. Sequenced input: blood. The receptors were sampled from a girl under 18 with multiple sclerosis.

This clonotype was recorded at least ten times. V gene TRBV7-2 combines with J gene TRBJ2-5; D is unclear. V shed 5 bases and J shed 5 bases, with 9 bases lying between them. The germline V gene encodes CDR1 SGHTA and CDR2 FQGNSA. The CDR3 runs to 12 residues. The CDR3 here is CASSLYKETQYF. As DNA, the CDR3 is TGTGCCAGCAGCCTGTACAAGGAGACCCAGTACTTC.

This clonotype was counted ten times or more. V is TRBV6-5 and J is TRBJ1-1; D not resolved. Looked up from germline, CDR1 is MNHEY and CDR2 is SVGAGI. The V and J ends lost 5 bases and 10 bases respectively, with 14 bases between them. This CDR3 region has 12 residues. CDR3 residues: CASSPDTVGAFF. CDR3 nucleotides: TGTGCCAGCAGTCCCGACACCGTGGGAGCTTTCTTT.

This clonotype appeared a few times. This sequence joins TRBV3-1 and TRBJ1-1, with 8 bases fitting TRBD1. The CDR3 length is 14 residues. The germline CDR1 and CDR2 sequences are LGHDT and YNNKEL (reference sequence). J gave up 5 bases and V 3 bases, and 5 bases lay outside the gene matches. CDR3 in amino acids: CASSQGTGPTEAFF. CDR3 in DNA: TGTGCCAGCAGCCAGGGGACAGGTCCTACTGAAGCTTTCTTT.

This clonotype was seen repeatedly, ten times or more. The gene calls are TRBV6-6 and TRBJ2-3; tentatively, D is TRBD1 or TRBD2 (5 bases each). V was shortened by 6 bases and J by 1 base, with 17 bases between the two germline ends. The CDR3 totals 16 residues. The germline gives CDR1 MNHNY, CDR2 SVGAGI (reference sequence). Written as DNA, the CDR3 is TGTGCCAGCAGGGGACGTTTAGGGGAAGGCACAGATACGCAGTATTTT. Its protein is CASRGRLGEGTDTQYF.

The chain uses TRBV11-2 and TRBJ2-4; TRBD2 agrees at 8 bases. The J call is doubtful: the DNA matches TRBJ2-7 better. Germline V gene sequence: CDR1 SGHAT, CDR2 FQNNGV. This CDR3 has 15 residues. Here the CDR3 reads CASSSGGAGYYEQYF. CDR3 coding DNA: TGTGCCAGCAGCTCCGGGGGGGCAGGGTACTACGAGCAGTACTTC.

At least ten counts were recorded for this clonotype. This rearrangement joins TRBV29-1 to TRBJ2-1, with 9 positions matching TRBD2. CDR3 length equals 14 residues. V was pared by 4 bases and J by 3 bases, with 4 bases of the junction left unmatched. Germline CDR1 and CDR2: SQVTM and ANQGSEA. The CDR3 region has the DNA TGCAGCGTTGTGCCAGCGGGGGGCTACAATGAGCAGTTCTTC. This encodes CSVVPAGGYNEQFF.

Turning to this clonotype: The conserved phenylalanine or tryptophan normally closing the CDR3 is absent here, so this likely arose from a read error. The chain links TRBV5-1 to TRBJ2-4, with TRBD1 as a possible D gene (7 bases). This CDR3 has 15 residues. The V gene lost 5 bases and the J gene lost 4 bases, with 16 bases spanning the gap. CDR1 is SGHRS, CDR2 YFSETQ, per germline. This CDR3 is CASSSWTGLKNIQYS. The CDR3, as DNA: TGCGCCAGCAGTTCGTGGACAGGACTAAAAAACATTCAGTACAGC.

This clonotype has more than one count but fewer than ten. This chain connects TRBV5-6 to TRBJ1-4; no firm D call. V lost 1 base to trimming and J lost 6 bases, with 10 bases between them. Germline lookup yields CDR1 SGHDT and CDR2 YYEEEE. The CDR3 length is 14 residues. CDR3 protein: CASSLSGIYEKLFF. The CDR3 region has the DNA TGTGCCAGCAGCTTGTCCGGGATATATGAAAAACTGTTTTTT.

The CDR3 coding sequence is TGTGCCAGCAGTTACGGGGGACATGGCTACACCTTC. Protein product: CASSYGGHGYTF. V gene TRBV6-5 combines with J gene TRBJ1-2; a weak D match, TRBD1 (5 bases). Per the germline V gene, CDR1 is MNHEY and CDR2 is SVGAGI. The V end lost 2 bases, the J end lost 6 bases, and 7 bases lay between the germline ends. This CDR3 has 12 amino acids.

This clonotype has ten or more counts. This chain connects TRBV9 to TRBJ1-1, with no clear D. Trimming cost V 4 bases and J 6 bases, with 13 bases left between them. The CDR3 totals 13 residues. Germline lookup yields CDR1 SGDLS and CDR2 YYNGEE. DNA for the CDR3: TGTGCCAGCAGCTCCCGGGCCCCCGCTGAAGCTTTCTTT. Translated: CASSSRAPAEAFF.

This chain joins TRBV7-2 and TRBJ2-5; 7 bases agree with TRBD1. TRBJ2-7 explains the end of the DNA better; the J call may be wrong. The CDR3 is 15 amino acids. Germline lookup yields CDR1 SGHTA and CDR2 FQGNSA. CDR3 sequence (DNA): TGTGCCAGCAGCAATGGACAGGCCCGCCGGGTCGAGCAGTACTTC. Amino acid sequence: CASSNGQARRVEQYF.

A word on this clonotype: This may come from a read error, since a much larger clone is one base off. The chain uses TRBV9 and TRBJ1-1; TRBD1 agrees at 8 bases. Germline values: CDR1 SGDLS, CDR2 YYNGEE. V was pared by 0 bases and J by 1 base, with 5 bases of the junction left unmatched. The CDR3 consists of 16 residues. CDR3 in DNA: TGTGCCAGCAGCGTAGCGACAGGGGACTCGAACACTGAAGCTTTCTTT. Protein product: CASSVATGDSNTEAFF.

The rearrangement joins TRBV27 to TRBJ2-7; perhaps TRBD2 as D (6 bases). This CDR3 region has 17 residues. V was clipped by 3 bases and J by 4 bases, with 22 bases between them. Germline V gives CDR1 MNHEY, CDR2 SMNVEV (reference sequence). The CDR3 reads CASSFGAPWGDQYEQYF. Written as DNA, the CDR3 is TGTGCCAGCAGTTTTGGGGCCCCCTGGGGGGACCAATACGAGCAGTACTTC.

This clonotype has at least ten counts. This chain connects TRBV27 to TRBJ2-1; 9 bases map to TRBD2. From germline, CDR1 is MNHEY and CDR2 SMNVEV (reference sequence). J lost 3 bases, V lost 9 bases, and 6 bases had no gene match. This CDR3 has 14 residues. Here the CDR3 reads CASESGGLYNEQFF. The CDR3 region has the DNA TGTGCCAGTGAGAGCGGGGGGCTCTACAATGAGCAGTTCTTC.

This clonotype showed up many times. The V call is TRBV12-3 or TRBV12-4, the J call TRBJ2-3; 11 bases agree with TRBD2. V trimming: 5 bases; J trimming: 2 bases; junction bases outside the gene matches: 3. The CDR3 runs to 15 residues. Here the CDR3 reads CASSRLAGYTDTQYF. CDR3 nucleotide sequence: TGTGCCAGCAGTCGACTAGCGGGGTACACAGATACGCAGTATTTT.